These 6 T cell receptor beta chains share one sample of origin, sequenced in a study of blood T cells in healthy people across ages. For the second PCR, which ran for roughly 6 to 12 cycles, a sample-barcoded 5' primer and a J-beta primer mix were used. TCRdb called the 5' RACE reads again in MiXCR, with one record for every CDR3 protein. The sample includes 800,000 or so distinct CDR3 sequences, 25% of them seen just once. The same specimen was also included in a second study, on T cells of mothers and their children.

The sequencing input was blood. These TCRs come from a boy younger than 18 in good health.

Regarding this clonotype: Compared with germline, one end of the junction differs, possibly owing to a read error. Here the CDR3 DNA reads TGTGCCGGCAGCTTGTGGGGCGCGGGCTCCTACGAGCAGTACTTC. Translating it yields CAGSLWGAGSYEQYF. The gene calls are TRBV7-8 and TRBJ2-5; D is possibly TRBD1 or TRBD2 (5 bases each). The DNA end is more similar to TRBJ2-7, so the J call may be wrong. From germline, CDR1 is SGHVS and CDR2 FQNEAQ. CDR3 length: 15 amino acids.

This chain joins TRBV29-1 and TRBJ2-5, with a possible D match to TRBD1 (6 bases). CDR1 and CDR2 from the germline V gene are SQVTM and ANQGSEA. Deletions cut 6 bases from V and 5 bases from J, with 19 bases between. CDR3 length equals 14 residues. CDR3 amino acids: CSVPKSGAGETQYF. CDR3 in DNA: TGCAGCGTACCCAAATCAGGGGCTGGGGAGACCCAGTACTTC.

The J gene is TRBJ2-1, the V gene TRBV20-1; D is ambiguous. The J call may be faulty, since TRBJ2-5 better matches the DNA end. Germline CDR1 and CDR2: DFQATT and SNEGSKA (reference sequence). This CDR3 is built from 10 residues. This chain's CDR3 is CSAETETQYF. DNA for the CDR3: TGCAGTGCAGAGACGGAGACCCAGTACTTC.

This chain uses TRBV3-1 with TRBJ2-5; a possible D gene is TRBD2 (6 bases). In germline, CDR1 is LGHDT, CDR2 YNNKEL (reference sequence). The V end was cut by 4 bases, the J end by 7 bases, with 19 bases between. This CDR3 is 15 amino acids long. This chain's CDR3 is CASSLPHGRRGTQYF. For the CDR3, the DNA is TGTGCCAGCAGCCTCCCCCATGGGAGGAGGGGGACCCAGTACTTC.

The rearrangement links TRBV7-9 to TRBJ2-3; TRBD1 matches at 7 bases. V lost 6 bases, J lost 5 bases, and 8 bases stayed unmatched. CDR1 SEHNR and CDR2 FQNEAQ come from the germline V gene (reference sequence). This CDR3 comprises 14 residues. CDR3 region: CASRLLTGEDTQYF. The CDR3 nucleotides are TGTGCCAGCAGATTACTTACAGGGGAAGATACGCAGTATTTT.

This clonotype was counted a few times. The rearrangement uses TRBV5-1 and TRBJ2-5, with D uncertain. CDR1 SGHRS and CDR2 YFSETQ come from the germline V gene. Trimming took off 0 bases at V and 5 bases at J, with 11 bases between the two ends. The CDR3 has 14 residues. The CDR3 region has the DNA TGCGCCAGCAGCTTGGGACGGTTGATGGAGACCCAGTACTTC. Translation gives CASSLGRLMETQYF.